One and the same sample provided the 13 T cell receptor beta chains below, sequenced in a study of CD8 T cells in Susac syndrome. After extraction with the RNeasy kit, roughly 0.45 to 1 ug of the RNA was reverse transcribed using random hexamers. One entry per CDR3 protein results from TCRdb running MiXCR on the immunoSEQ multiplex PCR reads. Of about 130,000 distinct CDR3 sequences listed, 90% to 95% are singletons. The sample taken for sequencing was CD8+ T cells from PBMCs. These TCRs come from a human donor with Susac syndrome.

The table lists this clonotype with a count of one. The rearrangement links TRBV27 to TRBJ1-2; D not resolved. This CDR3 region has 13 residues. Trimming removed 0 bases from V and 8 bases from J, with 10 bases in between. CDR1 and CDR2 (germline): MNHEY, SMNVEV (reference sequence). CDR3 sequence reads: CASSLSLGRGYTF. CDR3 bases: TGTGCCAGCAGTTTATCGCTCGGTCGGGGCTACACCTTC.

This chain links TRBV12-3 or TRBV12-4 with TRBJ2-2; D unresolved. Trimming cost V 3 bases and J 4 bases, with 9 bases left between them. The CDR3 has 14 residues. The CDR3 sequence: CASSLKGPTGELFF. CDR3 sequence (DNA): TGTGCCAGCAGTTTGAAAGGGCCCACCGGGGAGCTGTTTTTT.

The chain links TRBV11-1 to TRBJ1-1; D unresolved. Trimming left V 2 bases short and J 0 bases short, with 7 bases between. The CDR3 contains 14 residues. CDR1 and CDR2 (germline): SGHAT, FQDESV (reference sequence). CDR3 DNA: TGTGCCAGCAGCTTACTTGGGCTGAACACTGAAGCTTTCTTT. It translates to CASSLLGLNTEAFF.

About this clonotype itself: An end of the junction does not agree with germline; a read error may underlie this. CDR3: CSARGVGTGDYEQYF. CDR3 DNA: TGCAGTGCCAGAGGAGTTGGGACAGGGGACTACGAGCAGTACTTC. This rearrangement joins TRBV20-1 to TRBJ2-7; 10 nucleotides align to TRBD1. The CDR3 consists of 15 residues. Germline CDR1 is DFQATT and CDR2 is SNEGSKA (reference sequence).

This clonotype was detected once. The rearrangement joins TRBV27 to TRBJ1-5, with 9 bases fitting TRBD1. This CDR3 comprises 20 residues. The V and J ends lost 2 bases and 1 base, in that order; junction bases with no gene match: 15. Germline CDR1 is MNHEY and CDR2 is SMNVEV (reference sequence). The CDR3 reads CASSLGGQGPSRGSNQPQHF. In DNA, the CDR3 is TGTGCCAGCAGTTTAGGAGGACAGGGGCCTTCCCGGGGGAGCAATCAGCCCCAGCATTTT.

This chain links TRBV29-1 with TRBJ2-7; possible D gene TRBD1, 5 bases. The CDR3 is made up of 14 amino acids. Germline-derived CDR1 and CDR2 are SQVTM and ANQGSEA. Trimming cost V 7 bases and J 3 bases, with 19 bases left between them. DNA of the CDR3: TGCAGCGCTCTAGGGGTAACAGGTAACTACGAGCAGTACTTC. Protein sequence: CSALGVTGNYEQYF.

This clonotype appeared once. V gene TRBV7-9 combines with J gene TRBJ2-7; 7 positions match TRBD1. The CDR3 loop spans 14 amino acids. Germline V gene sequence: CDR1 SEHNR, CDR2 FQNEAQ (reference sequence). After removal of 4 bases from V and 3 bases from J, the junction contained 6 bases not matched to a gene. The CDR3 sequence is CASSYGGQSYEQYF. CDR3 DNA sequence: TGTGCCAGCAGCTATGGGGGACAGAGCTACGAGCAGTACTTC.

The CDR3 loop is CASSEDRDSNSPLHF. Here the CDR3 DNA reads TGTGCCAGCAGCGAGGACAGGGACTCTAATTCACCCCTCCACTTT. The V and J genes are TRBV9 and TRBJ1-6; 8 nucleotides agree with TRBD1. The germline V gene encodes CDR1 SGDLS and CDR2 YYNGEE. The V segment lost 3 bases and the J segment 6 bases; nucleotides outside the gene matches: 5. This CDR3 is built from 15 residues.

The chain has TRBV30 and TRBJ1-1; D may be TRBD1 (5 bases). CDR1 GTSNPN and CDR2 SVGIG come from the germline V gene (reference sequence). The CDR3 totals 12 residues. V dropped 5 bases and J dropped 8 bases, with 15 bases sitting between them. The CDR3 DNA sequence: TGTGCCTGGGGAGGGGCAGGCCCCGAAGCTTTCTTT. Its protein product is CAWGGAGPEAFF.

V and J are TRBV12-3 or TRBV12-4 and TRBJ2-7; D possibly uses TRBD1 or TRBD2 (5 bases each). The CDR3 length is 13 residues. V was shortened by 5 bases and J by 3 bases, with 11 bases between the two germline ends. CDR3 sequence (DNA): TGTGCCAGCAGTGGGGTGAGGGGCTACGAGCAGTACTTC. The encoded protein is CASSGVRGYEQYF.

The chain combines TRBV29-1 with TRBJ2-1, with TRBD2 identical over 7 bases. V dropped 0 bases and J dropped 1; count of bases not matched to a gene: 6. The germline V gene has CDR1 SQVTM and CDR2 ANQGSEA. This CDR3 region has 16 residues. The CDR3 spells CSVEDPVGGSYNEQFF. The CDR3 bases are TGCAGCGTTGAAGACCCGGTCGGGGGGTCCTACAATGAGCAGTTCTTC.

V gene TRBV5-6 combines with J gene TRBJ2-5; possibly TRBD1 for D (5 bases). Trimming cost V 3 bases and J 3 bases, with 15 bases left between them. Germline V gene data show CDR1 as SGHDT and CDR2 as YYEEEE. This CDR3 contains 15 residues. The CDR3 nucleotides read TGTGCCAGCAGCTGGGCTCAGGGTATTAAAGAGACCCAGTACTTC. Translation gives CASSWAQGIKETQYF.

V and J are TRBV6-2 or TRBV6-3 and TRBJ1-1; the match to TRBD1 covers 7 bases. Germline loops: CDR1 MNHEY, CDR2 SVGEGT. V was clipped by 5 bases and J by 0 bases; unmatched bases: 6. The CDR3 length is 15 residues. CDR3 DNA sequence: TGTGCCAGCAGTCTTGAGGACAGGTTGAACACTGAAGCTTTCTTT. This codes for CASSLEDRLNTEAFF.